Below are 16 T cell receptor beta chains sequenced from a single sample in a study of tissue T cells after allogeneic stem cell transplantation. Using immunoSEQ multiplex PCR, the repertoire was profiled, and TCRdb retains in-frame clones only, with some absent. The data hold some 4,900 clones, with approximately 70% observed a single time. The source material was tissue from the colon, sampled at autopsy. The receptors come from a female donor older than 55 with lung cancer.

This chain uses TRBV3-1 (or the pseudogene TRBV3-2) with TRBJ2-5; D gene unclear. The CDR3 spans 11 residues. Looked up from germline, CDR1 is LGHDT and CDR2 is YNNKEL (reference sequence). The V gene lost 5 bases and the J gene lost 7 bases, with 8 bases spanning the gap. In nucleotides, the CDR3 is TGTGCCAGCAGCTCCCAGAGGACCCAGTACTTC. It translates to CASSSQRTQYF.

The chain has TRBV30 and TRBJ2-6; D is perhaps TRBD1 (5 bases). Per germline, CDR1 GTSNPN and CDR2 SVGIG (reference sequence). V lost 1 base to trimming and J lost 3 bases, with 10 bases between them. The CDR3 extends over 15 amino acids. The CDR3 DNA reads as TGTGCCTGGAGTGGGAGACAGCTTGGGGCCAACGTCCTGACTTTC. Amino acid sequence: CAWSGRQLGANVLTF. The full variable domain, with the rest looked up from reference TRBV30 and TRBJ2-6, is SQTIHQWPATLVQPVGSPLSLECTVEGTSNPNLYWYRQAAGRGLQLLFYSVGIGQISSEVPQNLSASRPQDRQFILSSKKLLLSDSGFYLCAWSGRQLGANVLTFGAGSRLTVL.

J is TRBJ1-1 and V is TRBV7-9; a possible D gene is TRBD1 (6 bases). This CDR3 contains 13 residues. Germline V gene sequence: CDR1 SEHNR, CDR2 FQNEAQ (reference sequence). Trimming took off 3 bases at V and 11 bases at J, with 16 bases between the two ends. CDR3 protein: CASSLGGHRGAFF. As DNA, the CDR3 is TGTGCCAGCAGCTTGGGGGGACATAGAGGGGCTTTCTTT. Full variable domain (remainder filled in from reference TRBV7-9 and TRBJ1-1): DTGVSQNPRHKITKRGQNVTFRCDPISEHNRLYWYRQTLGQGPEFLTYFQNEAQLEKSRLLSDRFSAERPKGSFSTLEIQRTEQGDSAMYLCASSLGGHRGAFFGQGTRLTVV.

The chain links TRBV7-3 to TRBJ2-1, with TRBD1 matching 8 bases. The CDR3 has 18 residues. V trimming: 0 bases; J trimming: 5 bases; junction bases outside the gene matches: 12. The germline V gene has CDR1 SGHTA and CDR2 FQGTGA. This CDR3 is CASSLTLFGQGQDNEQFF. The CDR3 coding sequence is TGTGCCAGCAGCTTAACTCTCTTCGGACAGGGACAAGACAATGAGCAGTTCTTC.

The chain recombines TRBV4-1 with TRBJ1-2, with 8 bases identical to TRBD1. The CDR3 totals 13 residues. CDR1 and CDR2 from the germline V gene are MGHRA and YSYEKL. V shed 4 bases, J shed 7 bases, and the junction held 5 bases outside the gene matches. CDR3 region: CASSPGQGGGYTF. The CDR3 nucleotides read TGCGCCAGCAGCCCCGGACAGGGCGGTGGCTACACCTTC.

The rearrangement joins TRBV19 to TRBJ1-6; tentatively, D is TRBD1 (5 bases). Germline lookup yields CDR1 LNHDA and CDR2 SQIVND (reference sequence). V was pared by 6 bases and J by 10 bases, with 16 bases between. The CDR3 runs to 14 residues. The DNA for the CDR3 is TGTGCCAGTAGAAGACTGGGGGGAGGATCACCCCTCCACTTT. Protein sequence: CASRRLGGGSPLHF.

This clone has a handful of counts. V and J are TRBV7-2 and TRBJ1-2, with a weak D call TRBD1 (6 bases). Germline loops: CDR1 SGHTA, CDR2 FQGNSA. Trimming removed 2 bases at V and 5 bases at J, with 9 bases between. The CDR3 has 13 residues. CDR3 amino acids: CASSLQGRYGYTF. For the CDR3, the DNA is TGTGCCAGCAGCTTACAGGGGAGGTATGGCTACACCTTC.

This chain joins TRBV18 and TRBJ1-2; unclear D gene. The CDR3 spans 13 residues. Germline CDR1 reads KGHSH; CDR2 reads LQKENI. V was trimmed by 3 bases and J by 2 bases, leaving 7 bases between them. The CDR3 sequence is CASSPYLNYGYTF. DNA for the CDR3: TGTGCCAGCTCACCGTACCTGAACTATGGCTACACCTTC.

This clone was seen a few times. The chain carries TRBV6-2 or TRBV6-3 and TRBJ2-6; D remains ambiguous. Trimming took off 6 bases at V and 0 bases at J, with 6 bases between the two ends. The CDR3 extends over 14 amino acids. CDR1 is MNHEY and CDR2 is SVGEGT in the germline V gene. The CDR3 DNA sequence: TGTGCCAGCAGCCTCACCTCTGGGGCCAACGTCCTGACTTTC. Translating it yields CASSLTSGANVLTF.

This sequence joins TRBV5-1 and TRBJ1-3; 7 bases fit TRBD1. Losses at the gene ends were 4 bases for V and 2 bases for J; bases not matched to a gene: 9. The CDR3 is 16 amino acids. Germline loops: CDR1 SGHRS, CDR2 YFSETQ. This CDR3 is CASSHSPGQTGNTIYF. The CDR3 region has the DNA TGCGCCAGCAGCCATTCTCCGGGACAGACTGGAAACACCATATATTTT.

CDR3 amino acids: CASSSLLSAPYEQYF. The CDR3 nucleotides read TGTGCCAGCAGCTCTCTTCTCAGCGCCCCCTACGAGCAGTACTTC. The chain carries TRBV11-2 and TRBJ2-7, with D unclear. Germline V gives CDR1 SGHAT, CDR2 FQNNGV. The V and J ends lost 4 bases and 2 bases respectively, with 15 bases between them. There are 15 residues in the CDR3.

The chain combines TRBV6-5 with TRBJ2-7; D is unresolved. Trimming removed 4 bases at V and 5 bases at J, with 9 bases between. This CDR3 has 12 amino acids. Germline V lookup: CDR1 MNHEY, CDR2 SVGAGI. The CDR3 DNA reads as TGTGCCAGCAGTTCCCAGGCCCACGAGCAGTACTTC. Encoded protein: CASSSQAHEQYF.

By share, this clone counts as large. This chain links TRBV7-2 with TRBJ1-6, with TRBD1 matching over 7 bases. CDR3 length equals 15 residues. Losses at the gene ends were 0 bases for V and 10 bases for J; bases not matched to a gene: 6. CDR1 is SGHTA and CDR2 is FQGNSA in the germline V gene. The DNA of the CDR3 is TGTGCCAGCAGCTTAGCAGGGGGCATGGGGTCACCCCTCCACTTT. Amino acid sequence: CASSLAGGMGSPLHF.

This clone was found a few times. DNA for the CDR3: TGTGCCAGCAGCGCGCATTCCACACTAGCGGGGGGAAAGCAGTACTTC. Amino acids: CASSAHSTLAGGKQYF. The rearrangement joins TRBV3-1 (or the pseudogene TRBV3-2) to TRBJ2-7, with 12 positions matching TRBD2. The CDR3 spans 16 residues. Unmatched junction bases numbered 13, after V lost 5 bases and J lost 8 bases. Germline assignment: CDR1 LGHDT and CDR2 YNNKEL (reference sequence).

This clone was observed a few times. The V call is TRBV7-3, the J call TRBJ2-7; D is uncertain. CDR3 length: 13 amino acids. The germline V and J ends were trimmed by 2 bases and 2 bases, with 7 bases remaining between them. Germline CDR1 is SGHTA and CDR2 is FQGTGA. Here the CDR3 DNA reads TGTGCCAGCAGCTTAGGGCGAACCTACGAGCAGTACTTC. Its translation is CASSLGRTYEQYF.

The table lists this clone with a few counts. The V gene is TRBV4-2, the J gene TRBJ1-1, with 9 bases aligning to TRBD1. This CDR3 has 17 amino acids. V lost 1 base and J lost 1; bases outside the gene matches: 7. The germline V gene encodes CDR1 LGHNA and CDR2 YNFKEQ. The CDR3 nucleotides read TGTGCCAGCAGCCAAGCCTACGGACAGGGGACGAACACTGAAGCTTTCTTT. Translation gives CASSQAYGQGTNTEAFF.